The next 30 T cell receptor beta chains were all read from a single sample in a study of T-cell reconstitution after alpha-beta-depleted transplantation in children. Unique molecular identifiers were incorporated into the prepared TCRbeta library. A single record per CDR3 protein comes from TCRdb applying MiXCR to the PCR reads. The profile shows 250,000 to 350,000 distinct CDR3 sequences, about a quarter of them singletons. Sequencing was performed on PBMCs, mostly from graft donor cells, taken 180 days after TCRalphabeta/CD19-depleted stem cell transplant. These receptor sequences come from a male patient younger than 18 who had a stem cell transplant for acute lymphoblastic leukemia, so the T cells may come from the graft donor.

This clonotype was observed a few times. V usage is TRBV27 and J usage is TRBJ1-2; 8 bases line up with TRBD1. CDR1 is MNHEY, CDR2 SMNVEV, per germline (reference sequence). This CDR3 comprises 13 residues. The ends lost 6 bases at V and 8 bases at J; junction bases unmatched: 8. CDR3 in DNA: TGTGCCAGCAGAAGGACAGGGCAGGGCGGCTACACCTTC. Translated: CASRRTGQGGYTF.

In this sample, this clonotype turned up a few times. The chain couples TRBV4-2 to TRBJ2-3, with 8 bases identical to TRBD2. The germline CDR1 and CDR2 sequences are LGHNA and YNFKEQ. The CDR3 has 17 residues. The trim removed 0 bases at V and 5 bases at J, leaving 10 bases unmatched. CDR3 loop: CASSQDRGGRIGDTQYF. The CDR3 DNA is TGTGCCAGCAGCCAAGATCGTGGCGGGAGGATAGGAGATACGCAGTATTTT.

In DNA form, the CDR3 reads TGTGCCAGCAGCCCCGGGAGGGGATACCGCACAGATACGCAGTATTTT. It translates to CASSPGRGYRTDTQYF. The genes are TRBV5-8 and TRBJ2-3; TRBD2 agrees at 8 bases. Trimming at V came to 4 bases and at J to 1 base, leaving 8 bases not matched to a gene. This CDR3 spans 16 amino acids. CDR1 and CDR2 (germline): SGHTS, YDEGEE.

In nucleotides, the CDR3 is TGTGCCAGCAGCTTTTCGGGGGCGAGCTCTGGAAACACCATATATTTT. Encoded protein: CASSFSGASSGNTIYF. The chain carries TRBV7-2 and TRBJ1-3; maybe TRBD1 (6 bases). The ends were cut back, 3 bases at V and 0 bases at J, with 12 bases in the middle. There are 16 residues in the CDR3. The germline gives CDR1 SGHTA, CDR2 FQGNSA.

The chain recombines TRBV6-5 with TRBJ2-2; no clear D gene. The CDR3 runs to 13 residues. V lost 0 bases, J lost 6 bases, and 5 bases lay in between. Germline V CDR1 and CDR2: MNHEY, SVGAGI. The CDR3: CASSYSWPGELFF. The CDR3 DNA reads as TGTGCCAGCAGTTACTCCTGGCCCGGGGAGCTGTTTTTT.

As concerns this clonotype: This could be a read error, since a much larger clone is one nucleotide away. It is likely a read error, because the conserved phenylalanine at the end of the CDR3 is missing. The chain is built from TRBV4-1 and TRBJ2-2; TRBD2 might be the D (5 bases). The V and J ends lost 2 bases and 7 bases respectively, with 8 bases between them. Germline V gives CDR1 MGHRA, CDR2 YSYEKL. CDR3 size: 13 residues. As DNA, the CDR3 is TGCGCCAGCAGCCAACACGGGGTCGGGGAGCTGTTTTTA. Protein product: CASSQHGVGELFL.

The V and J genes are TRBV20-1 and TRBJ2-7, with D perhaps TRBD1 (5 bases). V dropped 0 bases and J dropped 5 bases, with 11 bases sitting between them. This CDR3 contains 13 residues. Germline V gene data show CDR1 as DFQATT and CDR2 as SNEGSKA (reference sequence). CDR3 loop: CSARDLGRDEQYF. The DNA of the CDR3 is TGCAGTGCTAGAGATTTGGGGCGTGACGAGCAGTACTTC.

This clonotype was seen only a few times. The chain employs TRBV5-1 and TRBJ2-7; tentatively, D is TRBD2 (6 bases). The CDR3 loop spans 16 amino acids. Trimming shortened V by 4 bases and J by 3 bases, and 20 bases separated the two germline ends. Germline V gene sequence: CDR1 SGHRS, CDR2 YFSETQ. The CDR3 loop is CASSATTSSGFYEQYF. CDR3 DNA sequence: TGCGCCAGCAGCGCGACTACTAGCTCCGGGTTCTACGAGCAGTACTTC.

V gene TRBV20-1 combines with J gene TRBJ2-7; 9 bases agree with TRBD2. In germline, CDR1 is DFQATT, CDR2 SNEGSKA (reference sequence). The CDR3 spans 14 residues. Losses at the gene ends were 3 bases for V and 2 bases for J; bases not matched to a gene: 5. This chain's CDR3 is CSASPSGTPYEQYF. The CDR3 coding sequence is TGCAGTGCTAGTCCTAGCGGGACCCCCTACGAGCAGTACTTC.

This clonotype has a count of ten or more. The chain carries TRBV20-1 and TRBJ2-1; 8 bases map to TRBD2. Trimming cost V 3 bases and J 2 bases; bases outside gene matches: 3. In germline, CDR1 is DFQATT, CDR2 SNEGSKA (reference sequence). CDR3 length: 14 amino acids. The CDR3: CSARSGGPYNEQFF. The CDR3 DNA is TGCAGTGCTAGGTCGGGAGGGCCCTACAATGAGCAGTTCTTC.

This clonotype was detected once. The chain employs TRBV10-1 and TRBJ2-1; 7 nucleotides agree with TRBD1. The CDR3 loop spans 16 amino acids. The germline gives CDR1 WNHNN, CDR2 SYGVQD (reference sequence). Trimming cost V 5 bases and J 0 bases; bases outside gene matches: 7. The CDR3 DNA is TGCGCCAGCAGTCCCACCGGGACAGCCTCCTACAATGAGCAGTTCTTC. Protein sequence: CASSPTGTASYNEQFF.

The chain uses TRBV10-3 and TRBJ1-2, with TRBD1 as a possible D gene (5 bases). V was shortened by 5 bases and J by 5 bases, with 15 bases between the two germline ends. The germline V gene encodes CDR1 ENHRY and CDR2 SYGVKD. The length of the CDR3 is 14 residues. The CDR3 sequence is CAISTPGPGYGYTF. CDR3 nucleotide sequence: TGTGCCATCAGTACACCGGGGCCCGGGTATGGCTACACCTTC.

A few counts support this clonotype. The rearrangement joins TRBV4-2 to TRBJ1-2; D is uncertain. This CDR3 contains 17 residues. Germline CDR1 and CDR2: LGHNA and YNFKEQ. V gave up 0 bases and J gave up 3 bases, with 17 bases separating them. CDR3 nucleotides: TGTGCCAGCAGCCAAGAGGTCGGGGTTCGCGGAGACTATGGCTACACCTTC. It translates to CASSQEVGVRGDYGYTF.

On this clonotype: A clone one base away is much larger, so this may be a read error. V gene TRBV5-1 combines with J gene TRBJ1-4; TRBD1 agrees at 7 bases. CDR1 and CDR2 from the germline V gene are SGHRS and YFSETQ. The CDR3 totals 12 residues. The CDR3 region is CASSWDSEKLYF. Written as DNA, the CDR3 is TGCGCCAGCAGCTGGGACAGCGAAAAACTGTATTTT.

This clonotype has a count of ten or more. The chain recombines TRBV20-1 with TRBJ2-1, with 9 bases fitting TRBD2. CDR1 is DFQATT and CDR2 is SNEGSKA in the germline V gene (reference sequence). The CDR3 has 14 amino acids. V lost 1 base to trimming and J lost 10 bases; unmatched junction nucleotides: 8. This chain's CDR3 is CSARGLAGTLEQFF. The CDR3 DNA reads as TGCAGTGCTAGAGGGCTAGCGGGAACTCTAGAGCAGTTCTTC.

In its sample, this clonotype was seen a few times. The chain combines TRBV12-3 or TRBV12-4 with TRBJ2-1; D is unclear. Deletions cut 5 bases from V and 5 bases from J, with 16 bases between. This CDR3 has 15 residues. This chain's CDR3 is CASSPKGPYHNEQFF. CDR3 bases: TGTGCCAGCAGTCCGAAGGGCCCGTACCACAATGAGCAGTTCTTC.

This chain uses TRBV20-1 with TRBJ1-1; 8 nucleotides match TRBD1. CDR1 and CDR2 (germline): DFQATT, SNEGSKA (reference sequence). Unmatched junction bases numbered 9, after V lost 0 bases and J lost 3 bases. CDR3 length: 16 amino acids. The CDR3 spells CSARDLQGAGDTEAFF. As DNA, the CDR3 is TGCAGTGCTAGAGATCTTCAGGGGGCCGGGGACACTGAAGCTTTCTTT.

In this sample, this clonotype turned up a few times. The chain employs TRBV20-1 and TRBJ1-5, with a possible D match to TRBD1 (5 bases). In germline, CDR1 is DFQATT, CDR2 SNEGSKA (reference sequence). This CDR3 is 14 amino acids long. Trimming pared 3 bases from V and 2 bases from J, leaving 11 bases between. CDR3 residues: CSARQGSGNQPQHF. For the CDR3, the DNA is TGCAGTGCTAGGCAGGGATCGGGCAATCAGCCCCAGCATTTT.

This clonotype turned up a few times. The V call is TRBV6-5, the J call TRBJ2-3; D may be TRBD2 (6 bases). The CDR3 spans 17 residues. CDR1 MNHEY and CDR2 SVGAGI come from the germline V gene. V lost 2 bases to trimming and J lost 2 bases, with 17 bases between them. The CDR3 is CASSYGGSIPHTDTQYF. DNA of the CDR3: TGTGCCAGCAGTTACGGGGGGAGTATACCCCACACAGATACGCAGTATTTT.

This rearrangement joins TRBV6-1 to TRBJ2-7; unclear D gene. This CDR3 spans 16 amino acids. Germline values: CDR1 MNHNS, CDR2 SASEGT. Trimming stripped 8 bases from V and 1 base from J, with 21 bases between. The CDR3 coding sequence is TGTGCCAGCCTAACCACTTTTGGGGTAGGGTCCTACGAGCAGTACTTC. This gives the protein CASLTTFGVGSYEQYF.

The chain has TRBV20-1 and TRBJ2-3; TRBD2 might be the D (10 bases). There are 21 residues in the CDR3. The V end was cut by 1 base, the J end by 1 base, with 30 bases between. Germline lookup yields CDR1 DFQATT and CDR2 SNEGSKA (reference sequence). The CDR3 nucleotides read TGCAGTGCTAGAGGGAACAGGGGGCTAGCGGGAGCCCTCTTTGGCACAGATACGCAGTATTTT. Its protein is CSARGNRGLAGALFGTDTQYF.

This rearrangement joins TRBV6-1 to TRBJ2-3; D is possibly TRBD2 (5 bases). Trimming left V 5 bases short and J 3 bases short, with 9 bases between. This CDR3 comprises 13 residues. Germline V lookup: CDR1 MNHNS, CDR2 SASEGT. As DNA, the CDR3 is TGTGCCAGCAGTCATCCGGGAACAGATACGCAGTATTTT. Translated, it gives CASSHPGTDTQYF.

This rearrangement joins TRBV27 to TRBJ2-7; D possibly corresponds to TRBD1 (6 bases). The ends were cut back, 6 bases at V and 3 bases at J, with 18 bases in the middle. This CDR3 is 15 amino acids long. Germline CDR1 reads MNHEY; CDR2 reads SMNVEV (reference sequence). CDR3 sequence reads: CASREQGIHYYEQYF. The CDR3 DNA sequence: TGTGCCAGCAGGGAACAGGGCATCCACTACTACGAGCAGTACTTC.

This clonotype was picked up many times. One junction end does not reproduce the germline sequence, and a read error may be involved. The CDR3 spells CASSLRGDEQFF. CDR3 nucleotide sequence: TGTGCCAGCAGTCTCAGGGGAGATGAGCAGTTCTTC. The chain joins TRBV5-1 to TRBJ2-1; tentative D call: TRBD1 (6 bases). Germline CDR1 and CDR2: SGHRS and YFSETQ. This CDR3 has 12 amino acids.

This clonotype was recorded a few times. The rearrangement uses TRBV5-1 and TRBJ2-5; D not resolved. This CDR3 spans 16 amino acids. The V gene lost 0 bases and the J gene lost 2 bases, with 14 bases spanning the gap. The germline gives CDR1 SGHRS, CDR2 YFSETQ. In nucleotides, the CDR3 is TGCGCCAGCAGCTTGGGGTCAGCCGCTCCTCAAGAGACCCAGTACTTC. It yields the protein CASSLGSAAPQETQYF.

This clonotype was recorded a few times. CDR3 residues: CSAKGPLDTQYF. In DNA, the CDR3 is TGCAGTGCTAAAGGGCCTCTAGATACGCAGTATTTT. The genes are TRBV20-1 and TRBJ2-3; unclear D gene. Per germline, CDR1 DFQATT and CDR2 SNEGSKA (reference sequence). V was clipped by 4 bases and J by 5 bases, with 10 bases between them. This CDR3 comprises 12 residues.

This clonotype was seen a few times. This rearrangement joins TRBV7-2 to TRBJ2-1; 8 bases agree with TRBD2. The trim removed 0 bases at V and 15 bases at J, leaving 4 bases unmatched. CDR1 is SGHTA, CDR2 FQGNSA, per germline. This CDR3 contains 12 residues. CDR3 in amino acids: CASSLAVGRGFF. CDR3 nucleotides: TGTGCCAGCAGCTTAGCGGTCGGGAGGGGGTTCTTC.

This chain joins TRBV10-2 and TRBJ2-7, with a tentative D call TRBD1 (7 bases). Germline-derived CDR1 and CDR2 are WSHSY and SAAADI. Trimming took 5 bases from V and 2 from J, leaving 16 bases between them. The CDR3 is 15 amino acids. CDR3 in amino acids: CASSPQEGATYEQYF. The CDR3 bases are TGCGCCAGCAGTCCCCAGGAGGGGGCCACCTACGAGCAGTACTTC.

The chain couples TRBV10-3 to TRBJ1-4; the D gene is possibly TRBD1 (5 bases). The CDR3 length is 14 residues. The V end was cut by 9 bases, the J end by 7 bases, with 18 bases between. Germline CDR1 reads ENHRY; CDR2 reads SYGVKD. The CDR3 nucleotides are TGTGCCATTCGTGAGGACACGGGACGTGAAAAACTGTTTTTT. Residues: CAIREDTGREKLFF.

This clonotype was counted between two and nine times. The rearrangement uses TRBV20-1 and TRBJ2-7; 8 bases are shared with TRBD2. Germline-derived CDR1 and CDR2 are DFQATT and SNEGSKA (reference sequence). After removal of 3 bases from V and 1 base from J, the junction contained 8 bases not matched to a gene. CDR3 length equals 15 residues. The CDR3 is CSASGLAGLSYEQYF. The CDR3 DNA follows: TGCAGTGCTAGTGGCCTAGCGGGCCTTTCCTACGAGCAGTACTTC.